This T cell receptor beta chain was sequenced for a study of T-cell reconstitution after alpha-beta-depleted transplantation in children. The length of the CDR3 is 14 residues. Germline assignment: CDR1 SGHRS and CDR2 YFSETQ. This clonotype was recorded once. One junction end does not reproduce the germline sequence, and a read error may be involved. During its preparation, the TCRbeta library received unique molecular identifiers. TCRdb independently ran MiXCR on the PCR reads; one entry per CDR3 protein. This table has over 400,000 distinct CDR3 sequences, approximately 12% appearing once. The material sequenced was PBMCs from the stem cell graft donor, taken from the stem cell graft. This clonotype was obtained from a human donor who donated a stem cell graft to a child with combined immunodeficiency. This chain links TRBV5-1 with TRBJ2-7; tentative D call: TRBD2 (6 bases). The CDR3 loop is CASSFSGGFYEQNF. The CDR3 DNA is TGCGCCAGCAGCTTCTCTGGAGGGTTCTACGAGCAGAACTTC.